Shown below are 30 T cell receptor beta chains from a single sample sequenced in a study of cytomegalovirus exposure and HLA in healthy donors. PCR employed 60 Vbeta and 13 Jbeta primers. TCRdb's copy holds only in-frame clones and misses some; the assay was immunoSEQ multiplex PCR. This sample carries around 150,000 clones, around four fifths of them seen once, and the ten largest clones take roughly 2.5%. What was sequenced was PBMCs. These receptors were collected from a boy between 2 and 15 years old in good health and CMV-seronegative.

The genes are TRBV14 and TRBJ1-1; 7 nucleotides align to TRBD1. The CDR3 contains 18 residues. CDR1 SGHDN and CDR2 FVKESK come from the germline V gene. Trimming took 1 base from V and 4 from J; bases not matched to a gene: 15. The CDR3 region is CASSQALGTGVLTTEAFF. CDR3 in DNA: TGTGCCAGCAGCCAAGCATTGGGAACAGGGGTACTTACCACTGAAGCTTTCTTT.

The genes are TRBV6-1 and TRBJ2-1; the match to TRBD1 covers 8 bases. V lost 7 bases, J lost 4 bases, and 3 bases stayed unmatched. The CDR3 length is 13 residues. Per the germline V gene, CDR1 is MNHNS and CDR2 is SASEGT. CDR3 region: CASKTGAYNEQFF. CDR3 DNA: TGTGCCAGCAAGACAGGGGCTTACAATGAGCAGTTCTTC.

The rearrangement uses TRBV19 and TRBJ2-3; 7 bases fit TRBD1. Trimming at V came to 6 bases and at J to 6 bases, leaving 9 bases not matched to a gene. From germline, CDR1 is LNHDA and CDR2 SQIVND (reference sequence). The CDR3 contains 14 residues. The CDR3 sequence: CASSLGQPRDTQYF. CDR3 sequence (DNA): TGTGCCAGTAGCCTGGGACAGCCGCGGGATACGCAGTATTTT.

This clone came up a few times. The chain carries TRBV5-4 and TRBJ1-2; 8 bases match TRBD1. Trimming removed 4 bases from V and 7 bases from J; junction bases left unmatched: 6. The CDR3 is 13 amino acids. Germline V lookup: CDR1 SGHNT, CDR2 YYREEE (reference sequence). The DNA for the CDR3 is TGTGCCAGCAGCCCCGTCGGACAGGGTGGCTACACCTTC. Its translation is CASSPVGQGGYTF. Based on the CDR3 plus reference TRBV5-4 and TRBJ1-2, the full variable domain is ETGVTQSPTHLIKTRGQQVTLRCSSQSGHNTVSWYQQALGQGPQFIFQYYREEENGRGNFPPRFSGLQFPNYSSELNVNALELDDSALYLCASSPVGQGGYTFGSGTRLTVV.

In its sample, this clone was seen once. The chain uses TRBV5-1 and TRBJ1-4; D might be TRBD1 (5 bases). The CDR3 has 16 residues. CDR1 and CDR2 from the germline V gene are SGHRS and YFSETQ. Trimming shortened V by 0 bases and J by 8 bases, and 17 bases separated the two germline ends. This CDR3 reads CASSLDPSGMSEKLFF. For the CDR3, the DNA is TGCGCCAGCAGCTTGGATCCCTCAGGGATGAGCGAAAAACTGTTTTTT. Combining the CDR3 with reference TRBV5-1 and TRBJ1-4 gives the whole variable domain KAGVTQTPRYLIKTRGQQVTLSCSPISGHRSVSWYQQTPGQGLQFLFEYFSETQRNKGNFPGRFSGRQFSNSRSEMNVSTLELGDSALYLCASSLDPSGMSEKLFFGSGTQLSVL.

A word on this clone: This CDR3 is also generated by other DNA sequences in the sample. The chain recombines TRBV5-1 with TRBJ1-3; tentative D call: TRBD1 (6 bases). The V end lost 0 bases, the J end lost 0 bases, and 7 bases lay between the germline ends. Germline V CDR1 and CDR2: SGHRS, YFSETQ. The CDR3 is 15 residues long. CDR3 DNA: TGCGCCAGCAGCTTGGGCAGGGGCTCTGGAAACACCATATATTTT. Translation: CASSLGRGSGNTIYF. Drawing the rest from reference TRBV5-1 and TRBJ1-3, the complete variable domain is KAGVTQTPRYLIKTRGQQVTLSCSPISGHRSVSWYQQTPGQGLQFLFEYFSETQRNKGNFPGRFSGRQFSNSRSEMNVSTLELGDSALYLCASSLGRGSGNTIYFGEGSWLTVV.

The CDR3 bases are TGTGCCAGCAGCCAAGTTATGACAGGGTGGGAGGCTAACTATGGCTACACCTTC. Translated, it gives CASSQVMTGWEANYGYTF. V and J are TRBV4-2 and TRBJ1-2; TRBD1 agrees at 7 bases. The CDR3 spans 18 residues. The germline CDR1 and CDR2 sequences are LGHNA and YNFKEQ. With 1 base clipped from V and 0 bases from J, the junction kept 11 bases outside the gene matches.

This chain uses TRBV2 with TRBJ1-3; D not certain. The germline V gene encodes CDR1 SNHLY and CDR2 FYNNEI. V was pared by 7 bases and J by 2 bases, with 6 bases between. This CDR3 has 12 residues. CDR3 amino acids: CASTQAGNTIYF. Written as DNA, the CDR3 is TGTGCCAGCACCCAGGCTGGAAACACCATATATTTT. The variable domain in full, completed from reference TRBV2 and TRBJ1-3, reads EPEVTQTPSHQVTQMGQEVILRCVPISNHLYFYWYRQILGQKVEFLVSFYNNEISEKSEIFDDQFSVERPDGSNFTLKIRSTKLEDSAMYFCASTQAGNTIYFGEGSWLTVV.

The chain carries TRBV6-5 and TRBJ1-6, with 8 bases lining up with TRBD1. This CDR3 has 15 residues. Germline CDR1 MNHEY, CDR2 SVGAGI. Unmatched junction bases numbered 7, after V lost 6 bases and J lost 6 bases. The CDR3 DNA reads TGTGCCAGCAGCCGACAGGGGCGAGGTAATTCACCCCTCCACTTT. Translated: CASSRQGRGNSPLHF.

The genes are TRBV2 and TRBJ2-5, with 15 bases that match TRBD2. CDR3 size: 16 residues. CDR1 is SNHLY, CDR2 FYNNEI, per germline. With 5 bases clipped from V and 3 bases from J, the junction kept 4 bases outside the gene matches. The CDR3 bases are TGTGCCAGCAGTTCCGGACTAGCGGGAGGGAAAGAGACCCAGTACTTC. Amino acids: CASSSGLAGGKETQYF.

The gene calls are TRBV6-6 and TRBJ1-1; 8 positions agree with TRBD1. In germline, CDR1 is MNHNY, CDR2 SVGAGI (reference sequence). This CDR3 is 14 amino acids long. Losses at the gene ends were 7 bases for V and 1 base for J; bases not matched to a gene: 5. CDR3 nucleotides: TGTGCCAGCACCCTGGACAGGGCGAACACTGAAGCTTTCTTT. Translation: CASTLDRANTEAFF.

The chain recombines TRBV9 with TRBJ1-5; D possibly corresponds to TRBD1 (5 bases). There are 14 residues in the CDR3. Trimming took off 5 bases at V and 6 bases at J, with 15 bases between the two ends. CDR1 is SGDLS and CDR2 is YYNGEE in the germline V gene. CDR3 loop: CASSEDLRVQPQHF. Here the CDR3 DNA reads TGTGCCAGCAGTGAAGATCTCAGGGTTCAGCCCCAGCATTTT.

The rearrangement links TRBV18 to TRBJ1-5, with D hard to call. Germline assignment: CDR1 KGHSH and CDR2 LQKENI. The CDR3 contains 15 residues. The ends were cut back, 6 bases at V and 5 bases at J, with 17 bases in the middle. The CDR3 DNA follows: TGTGCCAGCTCCCCCATTCCCGGGTTGGATCAGCCCCAGCATTTT. It is translated as CASSPIPGLDQPQHF.

CDR3 protein: CASRTGGEGMNTEAFF. The CDR3 DNA is TGTGCCAGTAGGACAGGGGGCGAGGGGATGAACACTGAAGCTTTCTTT. V gene TRBV19 combines with J gene TRBJ1-1; 10 bases agree with TRBD1. CDR3 length equals 16 residues. With V trimmed by 6 bases and J by 0 bases, 7 bases remained unmatched. Germline loops: CDR1 LNHDA, CDR2 SQIVND (reference sequence).

The chain couples TRBV27 to TRBJ2-3; 9 nucleotides match TRBD2. CDR3 length: 15 amino acids. Trimming removed 2 bases from V and 2 bases from J; junction bases left unmatched: 2. Germline V gives CDR1 MNHEY, CDR2 SMNVEV (reference sequence). The CDR3 protein is CASSLVAGDTDTQYF. The CDR3 coding sequence is TGTGCCAGCAGTTTAGTAGCGGGGGACACAGATACGCAGTATTTT.

CDR3 loop: CASSLSGEQFF. The CDR3 DNA reads TGTGCCAGCAGTTTGTCGGGGGAGCAGTTCTTC. This sequence joins TRBV27 and TRBJ2-1; possibly TRBD2 for D (5 bases). The CDR3 totals 11 residues. Trimming removed 3 bases from V and 10 bases from J, with 7 bases in between. The germline V gene has CDR1 MNHEY and CDR2 SMNVEV (reference sequence).

The chain uses TRBV5-6 and TRBJ2-7, with a possible D match to TRBD2 (6 bases). This CDR3 has 16 amino acids. The germline V gene has CDR1 SGHDT and CDR2 YYEEEE. Between the trimmed V and J ends, which lost 1 base and 0 bases, there was a span of 14 bases. In DNA form, the CDR3 reads TGTGCCAGCAGCTTGAGAGGACTAACAAACTCCTACGAGCAGTACTTC. Encoded protein: CASSLRGLTNSYEQYF.

This rearrangement joins TRBV28 to TRBJ1-1; unclear D gene. V lost 7 bases to trimming and J lost 0 bases, with 12 bases between them. CDR3 length: 14 residues. Germline V gene sequence: CDR1 MDHEN, CDR2 SYDVKM. The DNA of the CDR3 is TGTGCCAGCACCTTATCCCAGTTGAACACTGAAGCTTTCTTT. Its translation is CASTLSQLNTEAFF.

The chain joins TRBV13 to TRBJ2-7; 8 bases are shared with TRBD2. J lost 4 bases, V lost 1 base, and 3 bases had no gene match. Germline CDR1 is PRHDT and CDR2 is FYEKMQ (reference sequence). The length of the CDR3 is 14 residues. This CDR3 reads CASSLAGGPYEQYF. Written as DNA, the CDR3 is TGTGCCAGCAGCTTAGCGGGAGGGCCGTACGAGCAGTACTTC.

The chain has TRBV4-1 and TRBJ1-1, with TRBD1 as a possible D gene (6 bases). The germline V gene encodes CDR1 MGHRA and CDR2 YSYEKL. The CDR3 contains 13 residues. Trimming pared 6 bases from V and 0 bases from J, leaving 8 bases between. The CDR3 bases are TGCGCCAGCAGGGGGGCGCTGAACACTGAAGCTTTCTTT. Its protein is CASRGALNTEAFF.

This chain links TRBV2 with TRBJ2-5; 14 positions agree with TRBD2. The CDR3 length is 17 residues. Germline assignment: CDR1 SNHLY and CDR2 FYNNEI. After removal of 0 bases from V and 7 bases from J, the junction contained 7 bases not matched to a gene. The CDR3 region is CASSEAGTSGGLRTQYF. CDR3 in DNA: TGTGCCAGCAGTGAAGCGGGGACTAGCGGGGGCCTGAGGACCCAGTACTTC.

The rearrangement joins TRBV4-1 to TRBJ1-4; 9 nucleotides match TRBD1. V was clipped by 5 bases and J by 10 bases; unmatched bases: 14. The CDR3 runs to 16 residues. Germline values: CDR1 MGHRA, CDR2 YSYEKL. This CDR3 reads CASSLRSYRGRRKLFF. In DNA, the CDR3 is TGCGCCAGCAGCTTAAGATCTTACAGGGGGCGGCGAAAACTGTTTTTT.

The rearrangement joins TRBV13 to TRBJ2-6; D unclear. The CDR3 covers 14 residues. Germline CDR1 PRHDT, CDR2 FYEKMQ (reference sequence). The germline V and J ends were trimmed by 5 bases and 0 bases, with 5 bases remaining between them. CDR3 in amino acids: CASSRHSGANVLTF. DNA for the CDR3: TGTGCCAGCAGCCGACACTCTGGGGCCAACGTCCTGACTTTC.

The rearrangement links TRBV10-3 to TRBJ2-3; 7 nucleotides agree with TRBD2. Germline values: CDR1 ENHRY, CDR2 SYGVKD. The length of the CDR3 is 15 residues. V was clipped by 2 bases and J by 6 bases; unmatched bases: 8. CDR3 sequence: CAISEPSGVRDTQYF. The CDR3 DNA is TGTGCCATCAGTGAGCCCAGCGGGGTCCGGGATACGCAGTATTTT.

The V gene is TRBV7-9, the J gene TRBJ2-1; no definite D call. This CDR3 has 18 residues. Trimming took off 4 bases at V and 9 bases at J, with 28 bases between the two ends. CDR1 and CDR2 (germline): SEHNR, FQNEAQ (reference sequence). CDR3 residues: CASSSWAGPELTGSEQFF. The CDR3 DNA reads TGTGCCAGCAGCTCCTGGGCCGGCCCAGAATTAACCGGCAGTGAGCAGTTCTTC.

The V and J genes are TRBV29-1 and TRBJ2-5, with D perhaps TRBD1 (5 bases). V lost 7 bases and J 2 bases, leaving 8 bases between the germline ends. CDR1 and CDR2 (germline): SQVTM, ANQGSEA. CDR3 length equals 11 residues. CDR3 in DNA: TGCAGCGCTGACAGACAAGAGACCCAGTACTTC. It codes for CSADRQETQYF.

The rearrangement uses TRBV2 and TRBJ1-1; 7 nucleotides line up with TRBD1. The CDR3 runs to 14 residues. The germline CDR1 and CDR2 sequences are SNHLY and FYNNEI. V gave up 6 bases and J gave up 1 base; unmatched junction bases: 5. This CDR3 is CASSDRVGNTEAFF. The CDR3, as DNA: TGTGCCAGCAGCGACAGGGTAGGGAACACTGAAGCTTTCTTT.

The rearrangement uses TRBV28 and TRBJ2-3; 13 bases fit TRBD2. The CDR3 length is 17 residues. V lost 7 bases, J lost 1 base, and 8 bases stayed unmatched. Looked up from germline, CDR1 is MDHEN and CDR2 is SYDVKM. The CDR3 sequence is CASNGLAGVVGTDTQYF. As DNA, the CDR3 is TGTGCCAGCAACGGACTAGCGGGAGTCGTAGGCACAGATACGCAGTATTTT.

The chain is built from TRBV5-1 and TRBJ2-1; tentatively, D is TRBD1 (5 bases). The ends were cut back, 5 bases at V and 5 bases at J, with 14 bases in the middle. The CDR3 spans 14 residues. CDR1 and CDR2 from the germline V gene are SGHRS and YFSETQ. CDR3: CASSLTDRNNEQFF. Written as DNA, the CDR3 is TGCGCCAGCAGTTTAACAGACAGAAACAATGAGCAGTTCTTC.

The chain couples TRBV7-9 to TRBJ1-5; maybe TRBD1 (6 bases). The CDR3 has 17 amino acids. Trimming removed 4 bases at V and 9 bases at J, with 25 bases between. Germline-derived CDR1 and CDR2 are SEHNR and FQNEAQ (reference sequence). The CDR3 DNA reads as TGTGCCAGCAGCTCCGGCGGTGGGCAGGGGTTGGGCCGGCCCCAGCATTTT. It translates to CASSSGGGQGLGRPQHF. Drawing the rest from reference TRBV7-9 and TRBJ1-5, the complete variable domain is DTGVSQNPRHKITKRGQNVTFRCDPISEHNRLYWYRQTLGQGPEFLTYFQNEAQLEKSRLLSDRFSAERPKGSFSTLEIQRTEQGDSAMYLCASSSGGGQGLGRPQHFGDGTRLSIL.